These 24 T cell receptor beta chains were all obtained from the same sample, sequenced in a study of T cell responses to AZD1222 COVID-19 vaccine. Measured with immunoSEQ multiplex PCR; TCRdb has only the in-frame clones, and not every one. Here the sample spans 80,000 to 95,000 clones, around 92% being singletons. This specimen consisted of peripheral blood, obtained on day 0 of MenACWY control vaccination. These receptors were collected from an adult in good health.

The genes are TRBV7-2 and TRBJ2-5; D remains unclear. The CDR3 extends over 15 amino acids. Germline lookup yields CDR1 SGHTA and CDR2 FQGNSA. The V end lost 1 base, the J end lost 4 bases, and 13 bases lay between the germline ends. The CDR3 DNA reads TGTGCCAGCAGCTTAGAACGTATAGGAGTAGAGACCCAGTACTTC. It translates to CASSLERIGVETQYF.

The chain combines TRBV4-1 with TRBJ1-2; no firm D call. Germline lookup yields CDR1 MGHRA and CDR2 YSYEKL. V was pared by 0 bases and J by 8 bases, with 7 bases between. This CDR3 region has 12 residues. The CDR3 DNA sequence: TGCGCCAGCAGCCAAGAAGTCGAGGGCTACACCTTC. Its protein is CASSQEVEGYTF.

The chain recombines TRBV4-3 with TRBJ2-7; 9 positions agree with TRBD2. CDR3 length equals 14 residues. The V segment lost 4 bases and the J segment 2 bases; nucleotides outside the gene matches: 3. CDR1 is LGHNA and CDR2 is YSLEER in the germline V gene. CDR3 DNA sequence: TGCGCCAGCAGCCCCGGCGGGGGGGCCTACGAGCAGTACTTC. It yields the protein CASSPGGGAYEQYF.

DNA for the CDR3: TGTGCCAGCAGCCCCAGGGGGACTAGCGGGCTCGCCGAGCAGTACTTC. It specifies CASSPRGTSGLAEQYF. V gene TRBV5-5 combines with J gene TRBJ2-7; the match to TRBD2 covers 12 bases. The CDR3 loop spans 16 amino acids. Looked up from germline, CDR1 is SGHKS and CDR2 is YYEKEE (reference sequence). Losses at the gene ends were 4 bases for V and 6 bases for J; bases not matched to a gene: 11.

The V gene is TRBV27, the J gene TRBJ2-5; D perhaps matches TRBD1 (5 bases). The V gene lost 4 bases and the J gene lost 0 bases, with 12 bases spanning the gap. The CDR3 has 15 residues. The germline V gene has CDR1 MNHEY and CDR2 SMNVEV (reference sequence). In DNA form, the CDR3 reads TGTGCCAGCAGTTCAGGGTTTGGGTACCAAGAGACCCAGTACTTC. Protein sequence: CASSSGFGYQETQYF.

The V gene is TRBV5-1, the J gene TRBJ2-6; TRBD1 or TRBD2 may be the D gene (5 bases each). V was clipped by 0 bases and J by 4 bases, with 8 bases between them. The germline gives CDR1 SGHRS, CDR2 YFSETQ. The CDR3 sequence is 15 residues long. CDR3 nucleotide sequence: TGCGCCAGCAGCTTGGGACGGGACGGGGCCAACGTCCTGACTTTC. Translated: CASSLGRDGANVLTF.

V is TRBV25-1 and J is TRBJ1-5; TRBD1 might be the D (5 bases). The germline gives CDR1 MGHDK, CDR2 SYGVNS. The CDR3 runs 14 residues. Trimming took off 5 bases at V and 3 bases at J, with 11 bases between the two ends. CDR3 in amino acids: CASSSQGLNQPQHF. In DNA form, the CDR3 reads TGTGCCAGCAGTAGCCAGGGCCTCAATCAGCCCCAGCATTTT.

The chain recombines TRBV7-9 with TRBJ2-2; D gene ambiguous. Trimming took 5 bases from V and 6 from J, leaving 10 bases between them. The CDR3 is made up of 13 amino acids. CDR1 and CDR2 from the germline V gene are SEHNR and FQNEAQ (reference sequence). CDR3 loop: CASSPPRPGELFF. Written as DNA, the CDR3 is TGTGCCAGCAGCCCCCCTCGACCCGGGGAGCTGTTTTTT.

The chain uses TRBV11-3 and TRBJ1-1; TRBD1 matches at 7 bases. Trimming took 5 bases from V and 0 from J; bases not matched to a gene: 6. Looked up from germline, CDR1 is SGHNT and CDR2 is YENEEA. This CDR3 is 15 amino acids long. The CDR3 spells CASSGQDRMNTEAFF. DNA for the CDR3: TGTGCCAGCAGCGGACAGGACAGGATGAACACTGAAGCTTTCTTT.

The rearrangement joins TRBV4-3 to TRBJ1-2; D is possibly TRBD1 (5 bases). CDR1 is LGHNA, CDR2 YSLEER, per germline. Trimming removed 0 bases from V and 6 bases from J, with 23 bases in between. The CDR3 contains 18 residues. The CDR3 nucleotides read TGCGCCAGCAGCCAAGATCAGCAAGGGTGGCAGGGTTCTAATGGCTACACCTTC. It codes for CASSQDQQGWQGSNGYTF.

The chain uses TRBV3-1 (or the pseudogene TRBV3-2) and TRBJ1-1; D is unclear. The CDR3 sequence is 14 residues long. The germline V gene has CDR1 LGHDT and CDR2 YNNKEL (reference sequence). The V end lost 3 bases, the J end lost 1 base, and 9 bases lay between the germline ends. CDR3 in amino acids: CASSHTTANTEAFF. CDR3 nucleotide sequence: TGTGCCAGCAGCCATACCACAGCGAACACTGAAGCTTTCTTT.

The V and J genes are TRBV5-1 and TRBJ1-2; TRBD1 is a possible D gene (5 bases). The CDR3 consists of 15 residues. Germline V gene data show CDR1 as SGHRS and CDR2 as YFSETQ. Between the trimmed V and J ends, which lost 7 bases and 0 bases, there was a span of 16 bases. DNA of the CDR3: TGCGCCAGCCTAAGGGGACCGGAGGCTAACTATGGCTACACCTTC. Its protein product is CASLRGPEANYGYTF.

This clone appeared a few times. The J gene is TRBJ1-6, the V gene TRBV5-1; D is perhaps TRBD1 (5 bases). From germline, CDR1 is SGHRS and CDR2 YFSETQ. The CDR3 runs to 15 residues. The germline V and J ends were trimmed by 3 bases and 7 bases, with 14 bases remaining between them. The CDR3 reads CASSSQGTGNSPLHF. The DNA of the CDR3 is TGCGCCAGCAGCTCACAAGGGACGGGAAATTCACCCCTCCACTTT.

The V and J genes are TRBV6-5 and TRBJ1-2, with a tentative D call TRBD1 (6 bases). The V end was cut by 5 bases, the J end by 6 bases, with 16 bases between. The CDR3 totals 14 residues. From germline, CDR1 is MNHEY and CDR2 SVGAGI. DNA of the CDR3: TGTGCCAGCAGTCCCGACAGGCTTGTCCATGGCTACACCTTC. This encodes CASSPDRLVHGYTF.

The chain couples TRBV5-1 to TRBJ1-2; D uncertain. Germline CDR1 reads SGHRS; CDR2 reads YFSETQ. The CDR3 length is 13 residues. V was shortened by 2 bases and J by 8 bases, with 13 bases between the two germline ends. The CDR3, as DNA: TGCGCCAGCAGCTTCCCCGAGGCCAGCGGCTACACCTTC. It codes for CASSFPEASGYTF.

This sequence joins TRBV18 and TRBJ1-6, with D hard to call. Between the trimmed V and J ends, which lost 3 bases and 9 bases, there was a span of 15 bases. This CDR3 spans 15 amino acids. CDR1 is KGHSH and CDR2 is LQKENI in the germline V gene. The CDR3 sequence is CASSPATSGGSPLHF. CDR3 nucleotides: TGTGCCAGCTCACCCGCCACCTCCGGCGGTTCACCCCTCCACTTT.

The chain uses TRBV30 and TRBJ2-7; the D call may be TRBD1 or TRBD2 (5 bases each). V gave up 2 bases and J gave up 2 bases, with 19 bases separating them. The CDR3 contains 16 residues. Germline V gene data show CDR1 as GTSNPN and CDR2 as SVGIG (reference sequence). This CDR3 reads CAWSTNRDAFTYEQYF. In DNA form, the CDR3 reads TGTGCCTGGAGTACAAACCGGGACGCCTTTACCTACGAGCAGTACTTC.

J is TRBJ2-5 and V is TRBV7-3; TRBD1 or TRBD2 may be the D gene (6 bases each). The germline V gene has CDR1 SGHTA and CDR2 FQGTGA. V was trimmed by 2 bases and J by 2 bases, leaving 15 bases between them. This CDR3 spans 16 amino acids. CDR3 sequence: CASSLLGGLGQETQYF. The CDR3 coding sequence is TGTGCCAGCAGCTTACTAGGGGGGCTCGGTCAAGAGACCCAGTACTTC.

This chain uses TRBV2 with TRBJ2-5; 14 bases line up with TRBD2. V was pared by 6 bases and J by 5 bases, with 2 bases of the junction left unmatched. The germline V gene has CDR1 SNHLY and CDR2 FYNNEI. This CDR3 comprises 14 residues. This chain's CDR3 is CASRGLAGAETQYF. In DNA, the CDR3 is TGTGCCAGCAGGGGACTAGCGGGGGCGGAGACCCAGTACTTC.

As for this clone: At one of its ends the junction is not consistent with the germline gene, which may arise from a read error. The chain employs TRBV7-7 and TRBJ2-2, with TRBD1 identical over 10 bases. Germline CDR1 SSHAT, CDR2 FNYEAQ (reference sequence). This CDR3 is 16 amino acids long. CDR3 amino acids: CASSWGQGTNTGELFF. The CDR3 region has the DNA TGTGCTAGCAGCTGGGGACAGGGGACGAACACCGGGGAGCTGTTTTTT.

This clone was recorded a few times. The chain's CDR3 is CASAKAGVVGEQYF. The CDR3, as DNA: TGTGCCAGCGCCAAAGCGGGGGTGGTAGGCGAGCAGTACTTC. The chain couples TRBV5-4 to TRBJ2-7, with 8 bases that match TRBD2. Germline V gene lookup returns CDR1 SGHNT and CDR2 YYREEE (reference sequence). The length of the CDR3 is 14 residues. Losses at the gene ends were 7 bases for V and 6 bases for J; bases not matched to a gene: 12.

This chain links TRBV9 with TRBJ2-5; 13 bases align to TRBD2. With 4 bases clipped from V and 4 bases from J, the junction kept 7 bases outside the gene matches. The CDR3 consists of 16 residues. From germline, CDR1 is SGDLS and CDR2 YYNGEE. The CDR3 here is CASSPMTSGGLETQYF. CDR3 in DNA: TGTGCCAGCAGCCCTATGACTAGCGGGGGGCTAGAGACCCAGTACTTC.

This chain connects TRBV28 to TRBJ2-3; D unresolved. The length of the CDR3 is 12 residues. In germline, CDR1 is MDHEN, CDR2 SYDVKM. V was shortened by 7 bases and J by 10 bases, with 15 bases between the two germline ends. CDR3 bases: TGTGCCAGCACCGAGGACCGAACCTCGCAGTATTTT. The encoded protein is CASTEDRTSQYF.

In this sample, this clone turned up a few times. The gene calls are TRBV18 and TRBJ1-2; 8 bases are a match to TRBD1. There are 13 residues in the CDR3. Trimming took 6 bases from V and 3 from J; bases not matched to a gene: 3. The germline CDR1 and CDR2 sequences are KGHSH and LQKENI. CDR3 bases: TGTGCCAGCTCCCGACAGGGGTACTATGGCTACACCTTC. This sequence encodes CASSRQGYYGYTF. The full variable domain, completed using reference TRBV18 and TRBJ1-2, is NAGVMQNPRHLVRRRGQEARLRCSPMKGHSHVYWYRQLPEEGLKFMVYLQKENIIDESGMPKERFSAEFPKEGPSILRIQQVVRGDSAAYFCASSRQGYYGYTFGSGTRLTVV.